This T cell receptor (beta chain) was captured in a study of CD8+ T cells in alopecia areata. Findings and limits, study-wide: Amid tofacitinib therapy, many expanded lesional clones stayed present in scalp and blood.

As for this clone: No antigen is known for it.

RNA was extracted and reverse transcribed into cDNA as the sequencing template. TCRdb's copy holds only in-frame clones and misses some; the assay was immunoSEQ multiplex PCR. The sample yields about 190,000 clones, 45% to 75% seen once. As to treatment: oral pan-JAK inhibitor, 5-10 mg twice daily. Sequenced here: CD4+ T cells sorted from blood, sampled at week 4, from a patient treated with tofacitinib. The source of this sequence is a human donor with alopecia areata.

The CDR3 DNA follows: TGTGCCAGCAATGGGGAGTACTTC. This translates into CASNGEYF. The chain joins TRBV21-1 to TRBJ2-4. TRBV21-1 is annotated as a pseudogene. CDR3 length equals 8 residues.